This T cell receptor (beta chain) was sequenced in a study of read filtering for tumor transcriptome and immune sequencing. As for the study in general: Mean patient age was roughly 72 years, range 47 to 80; 16 to 20 male, some 15 female. RNA-seq yielded only about 80 to 1,400 TCR reads, IR-seq about 3.5 to 11 million. Study-wide points: This fraction held mixed bone marrow immune cells after CD138-negative sorting.

Molecular barcoded adaptors covering alpha/delta and beta/gamma chains were used on 400 ng RNA. MiXCR was run by TCRdb on the reads, yielding one entry per CDR3 protein. The sample has roughly 93,000 distinct CDR3 sequences; 20% to 25% are singletons. CDR1 is MNHEY and CDR2 is SVGAGI in the germline V gene. The CDR3 has 13 residues. Trimming removed 0 bases at V and 8 bases at J, with 10 bases between. This clonotype was recorded many times. Antigen: not known. V is TRBV6-5 and J is TRBJ1-1; D not certain. The clonotype comes from a donor aged 40 or over with multiple myeloma. What was sequenced was a population of CD138-negative cells sorted from bone marrow. The CDR3 DNA follows: TGTGCCAGCAGTTACTCTTATGGGTTGGAAGCTTTCTTT. Residues: CASSYSYGLEAFF.